This T cell receptor beta chain was observed in a study of blood T cell repertoires in COVID-19. Study background: Whether acute or convalescent, the COVID-19 samples came from the United States, Italy and Spain. PBMCs, B-cell-depleted T cells, or T cells provided the cDNA or gDNA that made up the material.

CDR3 length: 11 residues. CDR1 is DFQATT, CDR2 SNEGSKA, per germline (reference sequence). Authors' data handling: Amplifying reference gene primers gave estimates of nucleated cell counts. The data were produced by immunoSEQ multiplex PCR, yet TCRdb's version contains in-frame clones alone and is incomplete. V and J calls and clone size are copied from that table; D and trimming were computed from the DNA. This sample carries roughly 200,000 clones, about 85% of them seen once, and the ten largest clones take roughly 20%. The chain has TRBV20-1 and TRBJ1-2; TRBD1 aligns across 8 bases. The source material was peripheral blood. This receptor was taken from a woman over 75 with active or convalescent COVID-19. This chain's CDR3 is CGGQGLGGYTF. Written as DNA, the CDR3 is TGCGGAGGACAGGGACTCGGTGGCTACACCTTC.